The T cell receptor (beta chain) described here comes from a study of blood T cell repertoires in COVID-19. Study in general: Both acute and convalescent COVID-19 samples were obtained from the United States, Italy and Spain.

In the authors' workflow: Reference gene primer amplification gave estimated nucleated cell counts. Sequencing used immunoSEQ multiplex PCR; TCRdb keeps in-frame clones, though not all of them. V and J calls plus clone size are reproduced from that table; the DNA served to infer D and trimming. The profile shows approximately 200,000 clones, 88% of them singletons. CDR1 is SGHAT and CDR2 is FQNNGV in the germline V gene. The length of the CDR3 is 14 residues. Trimming stripped 2 bases from V and 5 bases from J, with 10 bases between. This receptor was obtained from a woman in her 30s who had been exposed to COVID-19. The chain carries TRBV11-2 and TRBJ1-5, with D perhaps TRBD1 (5 bases). The specimen was PBMCs or T cells enriched from blood (not recorded which). This CDR3 reads CASSLRGGDQPQHF. The CDR3 DNA reads TGTGCCAGCAGCTTACGCGGGGGGGATCAGCCCCAGCATTTT.